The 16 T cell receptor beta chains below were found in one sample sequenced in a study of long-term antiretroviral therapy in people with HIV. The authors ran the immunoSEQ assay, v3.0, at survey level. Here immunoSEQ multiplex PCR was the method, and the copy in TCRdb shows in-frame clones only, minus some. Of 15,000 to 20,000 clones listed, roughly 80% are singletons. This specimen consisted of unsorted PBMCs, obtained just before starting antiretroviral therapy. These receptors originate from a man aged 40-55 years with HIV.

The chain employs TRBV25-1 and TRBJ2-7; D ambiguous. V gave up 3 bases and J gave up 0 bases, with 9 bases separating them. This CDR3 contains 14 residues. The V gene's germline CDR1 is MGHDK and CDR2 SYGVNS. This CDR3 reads CASSDIRVSYEQYF. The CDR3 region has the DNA TGTGCCAGCAGTGATATACGGGTCTCCTACGAGCAGTACTTC.

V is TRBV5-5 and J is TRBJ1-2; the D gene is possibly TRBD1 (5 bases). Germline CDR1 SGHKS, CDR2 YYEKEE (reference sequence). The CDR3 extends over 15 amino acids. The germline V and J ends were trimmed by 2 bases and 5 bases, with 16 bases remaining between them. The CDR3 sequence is CASSFASGTGYGYTF. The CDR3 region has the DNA TGTGCCAGCAGCTTTGCGTCAGGGACGGGGTATGGCTACACCTTC.

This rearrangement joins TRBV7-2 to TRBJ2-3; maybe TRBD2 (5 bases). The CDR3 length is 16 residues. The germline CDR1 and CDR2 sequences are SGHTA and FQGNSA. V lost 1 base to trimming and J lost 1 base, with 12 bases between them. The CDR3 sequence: CASSLVPEGGTDTQYF. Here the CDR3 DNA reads TGTGCCAGCAGCTTAGTTCCCGAGGGAGGCACAGATACGCAGTATTTT.

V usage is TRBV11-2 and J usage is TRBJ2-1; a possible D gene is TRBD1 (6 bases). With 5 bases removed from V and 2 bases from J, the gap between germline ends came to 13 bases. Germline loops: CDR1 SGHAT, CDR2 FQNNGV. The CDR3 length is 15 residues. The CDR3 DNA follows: TGTGCCAGCAGCAATTACGGGACAACCTACAATGAGCAGTTCTTC. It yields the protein CASSNYGTTYNEQFF.

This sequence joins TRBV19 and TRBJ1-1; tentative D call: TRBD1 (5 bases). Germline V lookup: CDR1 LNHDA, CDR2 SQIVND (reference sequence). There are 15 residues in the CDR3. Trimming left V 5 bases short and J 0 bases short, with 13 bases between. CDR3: CASSLRQWMNTEAFF. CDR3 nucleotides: TGTGCCAGTAGTCTCCGACAGTGGATGAACACTGAAGCTTTCTTT.

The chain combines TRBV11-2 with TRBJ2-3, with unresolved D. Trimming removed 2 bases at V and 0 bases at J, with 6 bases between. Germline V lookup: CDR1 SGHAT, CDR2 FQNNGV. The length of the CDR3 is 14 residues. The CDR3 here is CASSLPHSTDTQYF. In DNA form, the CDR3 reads TGTGCCAGCAGCTTACCCCACAGCACAGATACGCAGTATTTT.

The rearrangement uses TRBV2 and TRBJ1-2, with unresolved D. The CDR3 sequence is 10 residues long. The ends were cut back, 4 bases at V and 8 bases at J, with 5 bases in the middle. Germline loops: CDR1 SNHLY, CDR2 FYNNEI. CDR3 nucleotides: TGTGCCAGCAGTGGGGCGGGCTACACCTTC. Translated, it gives CASSGAGYTF.

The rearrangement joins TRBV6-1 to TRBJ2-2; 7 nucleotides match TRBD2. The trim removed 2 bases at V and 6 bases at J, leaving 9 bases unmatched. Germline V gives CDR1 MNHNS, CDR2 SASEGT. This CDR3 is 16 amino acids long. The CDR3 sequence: CASSETLLTSAGELFF. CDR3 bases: TGTGCCAGCAGTGAAACCCTCCTTACTAGCGCCGGGGAGCTGTTTTTT.

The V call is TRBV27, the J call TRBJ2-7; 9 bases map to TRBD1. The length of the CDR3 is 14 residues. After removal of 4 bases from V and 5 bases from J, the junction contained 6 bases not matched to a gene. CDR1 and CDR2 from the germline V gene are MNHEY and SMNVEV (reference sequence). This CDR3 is CASSSRTGVHEQYF. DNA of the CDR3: TGTGCCAGCAGTTCCCGGACAGGGGTCCACGAGCAGTACTTC.

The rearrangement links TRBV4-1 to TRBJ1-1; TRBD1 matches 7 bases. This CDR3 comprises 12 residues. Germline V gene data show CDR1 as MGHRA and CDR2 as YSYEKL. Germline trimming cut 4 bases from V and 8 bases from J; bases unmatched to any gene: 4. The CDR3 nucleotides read TGCGCCAGCAGCCCGAGGACAGGAGAAGCTTTCTTT. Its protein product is CASSPRTGEAFF.

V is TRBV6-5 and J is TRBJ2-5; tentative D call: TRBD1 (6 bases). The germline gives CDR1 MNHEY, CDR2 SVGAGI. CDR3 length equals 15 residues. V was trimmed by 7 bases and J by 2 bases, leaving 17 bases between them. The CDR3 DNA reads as TGTGCCAGCAAAATAGGGGACACCTTACAAGAGACCCAGTACTTC. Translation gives CASKIGDTLQETQYF.

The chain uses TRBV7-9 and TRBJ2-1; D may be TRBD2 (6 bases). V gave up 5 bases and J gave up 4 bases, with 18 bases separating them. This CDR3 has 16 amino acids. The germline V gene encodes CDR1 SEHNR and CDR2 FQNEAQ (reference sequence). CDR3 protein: CASSPRPGLSYNEQFF. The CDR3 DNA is TGTGCCAGCAGCCCGCGACCGGGACTGAGTTACAATGAGCAGTTCTTC. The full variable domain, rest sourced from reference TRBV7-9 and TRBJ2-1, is DTGVSQNPRHKITKRGQNVTFRCDPISEHNRLYWYRQTLGQGPEFLTYFQNEAQLEKSRLLSDRFSAERPKGSFSTLEIQRTEQGDSAMYLCASSPRPGLSYNEQFFGPGTRLTVL.

The CDR3 is CASSLEGGMFGADTQYF. The CDR3 DNA reads TGTGCCAGCAGCTTAGAAGGTGGGATGTTCGGGGCAGATACGCAGTATTTT. V usage is TRBV7-9 and J usage is TRBJ2-3, with D tentatively TRBD2 (5 bases). Deletions cut 1 base from V and 4 bases from J, with 18 bases between. The CDR3 contains 17 residues. Germline CDR1 and CDR2: SEHNR and FQNEAQ (reference sequence).

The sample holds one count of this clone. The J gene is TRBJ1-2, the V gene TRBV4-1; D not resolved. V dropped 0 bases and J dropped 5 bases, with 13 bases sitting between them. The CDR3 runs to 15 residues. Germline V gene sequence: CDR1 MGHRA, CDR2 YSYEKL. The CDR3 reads CASSQEVTGGYGYTF. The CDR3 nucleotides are TGCGCCAGCAGCCAAGAGGTCACGGGAGGGTATGGCTACACCTTC.

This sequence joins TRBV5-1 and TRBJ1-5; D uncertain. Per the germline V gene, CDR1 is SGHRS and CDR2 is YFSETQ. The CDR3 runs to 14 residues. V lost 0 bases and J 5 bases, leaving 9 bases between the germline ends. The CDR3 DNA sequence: TGCGCCAGCAGCTTGGCTAGCGGGGATCAGCCCCAGCATTTT. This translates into CASSLASGDQPQHF. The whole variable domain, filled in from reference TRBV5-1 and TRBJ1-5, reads KAGVTQTPRYLIKTRGQQVTLSCSPISGHRSVSWYQQTPGQGLQFLFEYFSETQRNKGNFPGRFSGRQFSNSRSEMNVSTLELGDSALYLCASSLASGDQPQHFGDGTRLSIL.

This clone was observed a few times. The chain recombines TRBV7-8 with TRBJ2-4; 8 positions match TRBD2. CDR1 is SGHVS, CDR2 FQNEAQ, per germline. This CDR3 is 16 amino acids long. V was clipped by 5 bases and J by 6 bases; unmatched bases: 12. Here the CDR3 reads CASSPPSAGGPNIQYF. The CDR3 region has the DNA TGTGCCAGCAGCCCTCCTTCGGCGGGGGGACCAAACATTCAGTACTTC.